These T cell receptor beta chains were read from a single sample in a study of blood T cell repertoires in COVID-19. Measured with immunoSEQ multiplex PCR; TCRdb has only the in-frame clones, and not every one. The sample includes 95,000 to 150,000 clones, almost 90% of them seen just once. Specimen: peripheral blood. These receptors all stem from a woman in her fifties or sixties with active or convalescent COVID-19. Each CDR3 is given without its conserved first and last residue.

V gene: TRBV28; J gene: TRBJ2-2; CDR3 protein: ASSFTGNTGELF
V gene: TRBV4-1; J gene: TRBJ1-1; CDR3 protein: ASSLHRGNTEAF
V gene: TRBV20-1; J gene: TRBJ1-2; CDR3 protein: SASRDSYT
V gene: TRBV6-5; J gene: TRBJ1-1; CDR3 protein: ASDRNTEAF
V gene: TRBV7-2; J gene: TRBJ2-3; CDR3 protein: ASSLGTGYSTDTQY
V gene: TRBV28; J gene: TRBJ2-7; CDR3 protein: ASSLPPLSGTTYEQY
V gene: TRBV3-1/TRBV3-2; J gene: TRBJ1-4; CDR3 protein: ASSQASSGAVRKLF
V gene: TRBV28; J gene: TRBJ1-1; CDR3 protein: ASSLLGTEAF
V gene: TRBV7-9; J gene: TRBJ1-5; CDR3 protein: ASAQGLSGNQPQH
V gene: TRBV29-1; J gene: TRBJ1-2; CDR3 protein: SVYRQGDYGYT
V gene: TRBV6-2/TRBV6-3; J gene: TRBJ2-5; CDR3 protein: ASSYLSTSKETQY
V gene: TRBV7-6; J gene: TRBJ2-1; CDR3 protein: ASSLRRSGLAEYNEQF
V gene: TRBV6-5; J gene: TRBJ1-2; CDR3 protein: ASSYRGQGSSYT
V gene: TRBV6-4; J gene: TRBJ2-7; CDR3 protein: ASSDGHAFSYEQY
V gene: TRBV29-1; J gene: TRBJ1-5; CDR3 protein: SVGGGNSNQPQH
V gene: TRBV5-4; J gene: TRBJ2-2; CDR3 protein: ASSLESRFGELF
V gene: TRBV7-9; J gene: TRBJ2-5; CDR3 protein: ASSLPLAEQETQY
V gene: TRBV4-1; J gene: TRBJ2-5; CDR3 protein: ASSTWRAGETQY
V gene: TRBV29-1; J gene: TRBJ2-3; CDR3 protein: SVVGLGTLTDTQY
V gene: TRBV28; J gene: TRBJ1-2; CDR3 protein: ASSLSRAGLRGYT
V gene: TRBV3-1/TRBV3-2; J gene: TRBJ1-2; CDR3 protein: ASSPAGNYGYT
V gene: TRBV30; J gene: TRBJ1-3; CDR3 protein: AWASDSSGNTIY
V gene: TRBV28; J gene: TRBJ2-7; CDR3 protein: ASSRQGSSYEQY
V gene: TRBV7-2; J gene: TRBJ2-1; CDR3 protein: ASSSGPGGRGQEQF
V gene: TRBV5-4; J gene: TRBJ1-4; CDR3 protein: ASSLRTVATNEKLF
V gene: TRBV29-1; J gene: TRBJ2-3; CDR3 protein: SVEGVPLSRTDTQY
V gene: TRBV19; J gene: TRBJ1-4; CDR3 protein: ASSTLPGQGYEKLF
V gene: TRBV28; J gene: TRBJ2-1; CDR3 protein: ASSLFGRGYNEQF
V gene: TRBV12-3/TRBV12-4; J gene: TRBJ1-1; CDR3 protein: ASSFGDRGRAF
V gene: TRBV4-3; J gene: TRBJ1-1; CDR3 protein: ASSQAWGGEEAF
V gene: TRBV2; J gene: TRBJ2-7; CDR3 protein: ASRGLAGRSSYEQY
V gene: TRBV28; J gene: TRBJ2-7; CDR3 protein: ASSFSLDKLSYEQY
V gene: TRBV2; J gene: TRBJ1-5; CDR3 protein: ASSDGGRGENQPQH
V gene: TRBV12-3/TRBV12-4; J gene: TRBJ1-2; CDR3 protein: ASSFGQSYGYT
V gene: TRBV6-4; J gene: TRBJ2-1; CDR3 protein: ASSDSETGSNEQF
V gene: TRBV7-8; J gene: TRBJ2-7; CDR3 protein: ASSLGGAEY
V gene: TRBV28; J gene: TRBJ2-7; CDR3 protein: ASRGGTSGNLEQY
V gene: TRBV6-2/TRBV6-3; J gene: TRBJ2-1; CDR3 protein: ASSRTGDNEQF
V gene: TRBV7-9; J gene: TRBJ1-3; CDR3 protein: ASSSSGTGSGNTIY
V gene: TRBV3-1/TRBV3-2; J gene: TRBJ2-7; CDR3 protein: ASSSRLAGGPNPYEQY
V gene: TRBV28; J gene: TRBJ1-6; CDR3 protein: ASSPSLRSRNSPLH
V gene: TRBV18; J gene: TRBJ1-5; CDR3 protein: ASSPSSSYNQPQH
V gene: TRBV27; J gene: TRBJ1-1; CDR3 protein: ASKGFQRGPNTEAF
V gene: TRBV5-1; J gene: TRBJ1-4; CDR3 protein: ASSLQGAEGEKLF
V gene: TRBV20-1; J gene: TRBJ1-4; CDR3 protein: SASYRQIPNEKLF
V gene: TRBV5-1; J gene: TRBJ2-4; CDR3 protein: ASSTTPTGGWDIQY
V gene: TRBV11-2; J gene: TRBJ1-4; CDR3 protein: ASSLGTGQGFGNEKLF
V gene: TRBV28; J gene: TRBJ2-2; CDR3 protein: ASIRLGQPNTGELF
V gene: TRBV27; J gene: TRBJ2-3; CDR3 protein: ASLEPGLGTDTQY
V gene: TRBV6-5; J gene: TRBJ1-2; CDR3 protein: ASSYEKGAGEGYT
V gene: TRBV9; J gene: TRBJ2-7; CDR3 protein: ASSVSGQSYEQY
V gene: TRBV6-5; J gene: TRBJ1-3; CDR3 protein: ASSLGAYSGNTIY
V gene: TRBV28; J gene: TRBJ2-5; CDR3 protein: ASLGTSGREGETQY
V gene: TRBV6-2/TRBV6-3; J gene: TRBJ1-5; CDR3 protein: ASSLLQGNQPQH